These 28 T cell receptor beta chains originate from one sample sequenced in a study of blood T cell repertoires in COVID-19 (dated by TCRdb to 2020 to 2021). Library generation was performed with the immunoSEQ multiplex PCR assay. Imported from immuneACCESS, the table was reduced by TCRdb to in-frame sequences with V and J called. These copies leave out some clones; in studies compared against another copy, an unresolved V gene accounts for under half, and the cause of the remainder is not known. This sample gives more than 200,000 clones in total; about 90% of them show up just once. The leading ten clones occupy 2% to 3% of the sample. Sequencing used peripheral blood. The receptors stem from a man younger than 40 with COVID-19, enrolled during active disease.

The CDR3, as DNA: TGTGCCAGTAGTTTCCAGGGTAGATTCGAGCAGTTCTTC. This codes for CASSFQGRFEQFF. This sequence joins TRBV19 and TRBJ2-1; tentatively, D is TRBD1 (5 bases). CDR3 length equals 13 residues. Germline lookup yields CDR1 LNHDA and CDR2 SQIVND (reference sequence). With 5 bases removed from V and 10 bases from J, the gap between germline ends came to 15 bases.

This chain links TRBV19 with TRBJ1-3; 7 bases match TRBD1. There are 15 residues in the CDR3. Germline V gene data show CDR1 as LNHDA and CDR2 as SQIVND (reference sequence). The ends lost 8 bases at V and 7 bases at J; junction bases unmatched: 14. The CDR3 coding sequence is TGTGCCAGTGGCCGAGGGGACAGTTCGACTAACACCATATATTTT. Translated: CASGRGDSSTNTIYF.

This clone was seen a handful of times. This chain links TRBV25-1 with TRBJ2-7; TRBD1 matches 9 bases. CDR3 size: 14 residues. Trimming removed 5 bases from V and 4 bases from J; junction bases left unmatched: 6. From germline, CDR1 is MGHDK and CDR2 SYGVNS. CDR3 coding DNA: TGTGCCAGCAGTCAGGGACAGGGTTGGTACGAGCAGTACTTC. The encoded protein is CASSQGQGWYEQYF.

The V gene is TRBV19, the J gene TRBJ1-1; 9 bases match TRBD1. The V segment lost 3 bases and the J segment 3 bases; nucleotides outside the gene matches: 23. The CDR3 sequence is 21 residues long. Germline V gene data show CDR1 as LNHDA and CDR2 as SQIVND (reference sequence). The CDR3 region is CASSINIVTYLSGTGHTEAFF. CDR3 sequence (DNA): TGTGCCAGTAGTATTAATATCGTTACTTACCTTTCCGGGACAGGGCACACTGAAGCTTTCTTT. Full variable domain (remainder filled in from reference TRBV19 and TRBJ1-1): DGGITQSPKYLFRKEGQNVTLSCEQNLNHDAMYWYRQDPGQGLRLIYYSQIVNDFQKGDIAEGYSVSREKKESFPLTVTSAQKNPTAFYLCASSINIVTYLSGTGHTEAFFGQGTRLTVV.

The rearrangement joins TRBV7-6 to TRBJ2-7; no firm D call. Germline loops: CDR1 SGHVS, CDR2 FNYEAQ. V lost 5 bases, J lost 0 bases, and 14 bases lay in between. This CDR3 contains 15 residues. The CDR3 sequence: CASSPYFTSSYEQYF. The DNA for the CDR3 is TGTGCCAGCAGCCCATACTTCACGAGCTCCTACGAGCAGTACTTC.

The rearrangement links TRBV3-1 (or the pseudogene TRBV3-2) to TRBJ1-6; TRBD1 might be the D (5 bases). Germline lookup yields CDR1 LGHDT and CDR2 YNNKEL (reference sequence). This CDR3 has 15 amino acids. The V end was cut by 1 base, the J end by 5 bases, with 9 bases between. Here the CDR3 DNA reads TGTGCCAGCAGCCAAGTAACGGGGGATAATTCACCCCTCCACTTT. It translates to CASSQVTGDNSPLHF.

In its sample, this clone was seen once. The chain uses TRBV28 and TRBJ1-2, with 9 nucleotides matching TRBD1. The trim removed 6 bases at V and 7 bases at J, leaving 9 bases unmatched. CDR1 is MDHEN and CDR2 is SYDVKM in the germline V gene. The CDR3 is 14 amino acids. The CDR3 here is CASRSSGTGSGYTF. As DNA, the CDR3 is TGTGCCAGCAGGTCCTCCGGGACAGGGAGTGGCTACACCTTC.

The CDR3 DNA follows: TGTGCCATCAGGACGGGACAGGGCTCCTACGAGCAGTACTTC. Translation: CAIRTGQGSYEQYF. The rearrangement links TRBV10-3 to TRBJ2-7; TRBD1 aligns across 9 bases. This CDR3 region has 14 residues. Per the germline V gene, CDR1 is ENHRY and CDR2 is SYGVKD. The junction had 3 bases not matched to a gene; V was cut back by 6 bases and J by 0 bases.

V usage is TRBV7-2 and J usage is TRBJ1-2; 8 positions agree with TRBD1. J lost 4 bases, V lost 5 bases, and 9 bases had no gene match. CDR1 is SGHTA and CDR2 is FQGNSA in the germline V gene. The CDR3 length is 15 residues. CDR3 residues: CASSPGQGGGYGYTF. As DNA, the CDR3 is TGTGCCAGCAGCCCCGGACAGGGCGGGGGCTATGGCTACACCTTC.

The CDR3 DNA is TGTGCCAGCAGCTCTATACGACGCGGAATACAAGAGACCCAGTACTTC. Translation: CASSSIRRGIQETQYF. The rearrangement joins TRBV11-2 to TRBJ2-5; D is undetermined. CDR3 size: 16 residues. Looked up from germline, CDR1 is SGHAT and CDR2 is FQNNGV. V was cut by 4 bases and J by 2 bases, with 17 bases left in between.

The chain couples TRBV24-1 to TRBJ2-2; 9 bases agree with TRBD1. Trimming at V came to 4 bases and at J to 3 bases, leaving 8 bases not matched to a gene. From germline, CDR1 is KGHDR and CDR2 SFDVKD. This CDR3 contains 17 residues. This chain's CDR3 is CATSDASDRGYTGELFF. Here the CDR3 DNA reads TGTGCCACCAGTGACGCCTCGGACAGGGGCTACACCGGGGAGCTGTTTTTT.

CDR3 loop: CASSQESGSGYTF. The CDR3 nucleotides are TGTGCCAGCAGCCAAGAATCGGGGTCTGGCTACACCTTC. This chain joins TRBV3-1 (or the pseudogene TRBV3-2) and TRBJ1-2; D is uncertain. This CDR3 is 13 amino acids long. Germline V lookup: CDR1 LGHDT, CDR2 YNNKEL (reference sequence). V dropped 0 bases and J dropped 7 bases, with 9 bases sitting between them.

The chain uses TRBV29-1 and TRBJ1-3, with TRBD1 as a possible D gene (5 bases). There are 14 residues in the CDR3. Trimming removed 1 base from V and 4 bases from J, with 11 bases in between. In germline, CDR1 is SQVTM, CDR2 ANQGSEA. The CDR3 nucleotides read TGCAGCGTTGAAGGTATTCAGGGCGGAAACACCATATATTTT. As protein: CSVEGIQGGNTIYF.

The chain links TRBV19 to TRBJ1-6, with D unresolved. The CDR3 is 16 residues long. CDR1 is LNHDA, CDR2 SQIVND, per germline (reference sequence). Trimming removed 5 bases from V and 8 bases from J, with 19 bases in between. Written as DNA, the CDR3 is TGTGCCAGTAGTCTTTCGACCCGAGGTTGGGATTCACCCCTCCACTTT. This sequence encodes CASSLSTRGWDSPLHF.

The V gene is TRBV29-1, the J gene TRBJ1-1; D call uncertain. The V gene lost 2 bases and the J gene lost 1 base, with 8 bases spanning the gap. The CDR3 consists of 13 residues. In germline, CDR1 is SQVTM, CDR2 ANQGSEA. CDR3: CSVERQANTEAFF. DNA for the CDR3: TGCAGCGTTGAAAGGCAGGCGAACACTGAAGCTTTCTTT.

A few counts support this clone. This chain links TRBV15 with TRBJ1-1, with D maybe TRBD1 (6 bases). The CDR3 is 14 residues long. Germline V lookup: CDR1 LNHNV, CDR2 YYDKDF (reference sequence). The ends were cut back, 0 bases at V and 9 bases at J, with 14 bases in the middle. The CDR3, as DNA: TGTGCCACCAGCAGAGATAAGAACAGGGCGCAAGCTTTCTTT. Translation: CATSRDKNRAQAFF.

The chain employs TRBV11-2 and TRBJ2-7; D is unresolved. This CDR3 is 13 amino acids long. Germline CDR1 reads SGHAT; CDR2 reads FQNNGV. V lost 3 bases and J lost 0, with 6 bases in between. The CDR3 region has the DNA TGTGCCAGCAGCTTTGGCAGCTCCTACGAGCAGTACTTC. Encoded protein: CASSFGSSYEQYF. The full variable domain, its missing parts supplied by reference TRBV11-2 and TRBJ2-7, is EAGVAQSPRYKIIEKRQSVAFWCNPISGHATLYWYQQILGQGPKLLIQFQNNGVVDDSQLPKDRFSAERLKGVDSTLKIQPAKLEDSAVYLCASSFGSSYEQYFGPGTRLTVT.

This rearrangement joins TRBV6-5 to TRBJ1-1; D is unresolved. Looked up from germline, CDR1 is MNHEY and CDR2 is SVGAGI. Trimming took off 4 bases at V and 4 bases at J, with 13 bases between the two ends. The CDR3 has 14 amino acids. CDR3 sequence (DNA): TGTGCCAGCAGTTGGGCGCGGGGTTCCACTGAAGCTTTCTTT. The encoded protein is CASSWARGSTEAFF.

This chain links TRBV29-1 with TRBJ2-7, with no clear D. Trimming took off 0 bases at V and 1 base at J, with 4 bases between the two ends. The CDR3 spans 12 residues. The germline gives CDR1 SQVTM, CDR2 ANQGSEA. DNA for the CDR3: TGCAGCGTTGAAGATATGTCCTACGAGCAGTACTTC. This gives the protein CSVEDMSYEQYF.

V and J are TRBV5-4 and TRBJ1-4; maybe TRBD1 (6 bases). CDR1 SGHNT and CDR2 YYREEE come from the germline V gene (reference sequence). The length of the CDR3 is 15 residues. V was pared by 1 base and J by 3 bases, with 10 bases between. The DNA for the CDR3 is TGTGCCAGCAGCTTGATGGGACACCCTAATGAAAAACTGTTTTTT. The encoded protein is CASSLMGHPNEKLFF.

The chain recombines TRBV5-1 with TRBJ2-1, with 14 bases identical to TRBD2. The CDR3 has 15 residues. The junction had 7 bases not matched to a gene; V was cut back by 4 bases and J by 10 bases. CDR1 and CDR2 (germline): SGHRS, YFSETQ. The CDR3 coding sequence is TGCGCCAGCAGCCGAGAGGGACTAGCGGGGGTAGAGCAGTTCTTC. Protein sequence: CASSREGLAGVEQFF.

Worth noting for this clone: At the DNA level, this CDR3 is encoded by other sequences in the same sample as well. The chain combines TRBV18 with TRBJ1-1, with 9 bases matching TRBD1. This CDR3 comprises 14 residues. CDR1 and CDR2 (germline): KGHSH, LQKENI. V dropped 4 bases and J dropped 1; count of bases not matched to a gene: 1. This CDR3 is CASSLGQGNTEAFF. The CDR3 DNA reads TGTGCCAGCTCACTGGGACAGGGGAACACTGAAGCTTTCTTT.

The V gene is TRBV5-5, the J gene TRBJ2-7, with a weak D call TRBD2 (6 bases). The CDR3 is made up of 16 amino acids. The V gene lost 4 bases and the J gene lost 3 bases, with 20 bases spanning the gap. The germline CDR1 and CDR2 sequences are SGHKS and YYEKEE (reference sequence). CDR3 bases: TGTGCCAGCAGCCTTGACGGAGGGCCGATCTTCTACGAGCAGTACTTC. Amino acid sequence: CASSLDGGPIFYEQYF.

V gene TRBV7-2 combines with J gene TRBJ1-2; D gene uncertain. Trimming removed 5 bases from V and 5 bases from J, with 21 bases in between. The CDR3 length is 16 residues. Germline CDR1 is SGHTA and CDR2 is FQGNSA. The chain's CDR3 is CASSLMESMLQYGYTF. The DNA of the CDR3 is TGTGCCAGCAGCCTAATGGAGAGTATGCTACAATATGGCTACACCTTC.

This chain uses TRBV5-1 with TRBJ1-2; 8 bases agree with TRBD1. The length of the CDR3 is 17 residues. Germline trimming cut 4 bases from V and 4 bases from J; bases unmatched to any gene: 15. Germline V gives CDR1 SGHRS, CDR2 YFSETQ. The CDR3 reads CASSPQGDLTLIYGYTF. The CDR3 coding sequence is TGCGCCAGCAGCCCACAGGGGGACCTCACCCTCATCTATGGCTACACCTTC.

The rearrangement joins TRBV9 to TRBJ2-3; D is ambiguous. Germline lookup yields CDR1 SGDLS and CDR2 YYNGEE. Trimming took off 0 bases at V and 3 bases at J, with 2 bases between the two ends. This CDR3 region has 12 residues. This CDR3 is CASSVATDTQYF. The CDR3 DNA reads TGTGCCAGCAGCGTAGCTACAGATACGCAGTATTTT.

This chain's CDR3 is CASSLLDTNTEAFF. As DNA, the CDR3 is TGTGCCAGCAGTTTACTGGACACGAACACTGAAGCTTTCTTT. The V gene is TRBV27, the J gene TRBJ1-1, with D perhaps matching TRBD1 (5 bases). The germline V gene has CDR1 MNHEY and CDR2 SMNVEV (reference sequence). V was pared by 2 bases and J by 1 base, with 8 bases between. The CDR3 is 14 residues long.

The CDR3 is CASSPYTGQILQPQHF. The CDR3 coding sequence is TGCGCCAGCAGCCCTTACACGGGACAGATCCTACAGCCCCAGCATTTT. This rearrangement joins TRBV4-1 to TRBJ1-5; TRBD1 agrees at 7 bases. The CDR3 length is 16 residues. Germline-derived CDR1 and CDR2 are MGHRA and YSYEKL. V shed 4 bases and J 7 bases; nucleotides not matched to a gene: 13.